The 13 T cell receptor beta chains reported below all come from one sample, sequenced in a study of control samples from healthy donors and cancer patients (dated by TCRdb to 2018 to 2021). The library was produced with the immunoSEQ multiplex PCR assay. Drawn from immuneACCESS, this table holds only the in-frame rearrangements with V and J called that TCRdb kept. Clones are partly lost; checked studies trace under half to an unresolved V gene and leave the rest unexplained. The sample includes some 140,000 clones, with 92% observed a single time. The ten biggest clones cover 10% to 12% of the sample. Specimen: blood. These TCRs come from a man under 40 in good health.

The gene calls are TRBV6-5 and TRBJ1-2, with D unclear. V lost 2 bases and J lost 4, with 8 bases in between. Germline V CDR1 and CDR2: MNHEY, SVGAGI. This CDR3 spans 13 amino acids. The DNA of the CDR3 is TGTGCCAGCAGTTACCCCGGTTCCTATGGCTACACCTTC. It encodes CASSYPGSYGYTF.

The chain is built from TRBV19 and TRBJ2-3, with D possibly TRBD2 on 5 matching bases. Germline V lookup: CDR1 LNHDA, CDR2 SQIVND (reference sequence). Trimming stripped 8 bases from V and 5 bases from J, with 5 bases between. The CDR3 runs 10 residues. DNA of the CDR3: TGTGCCAGTGGGAGAGATACGCAGTATTTT. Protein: CASGRDTQYF.

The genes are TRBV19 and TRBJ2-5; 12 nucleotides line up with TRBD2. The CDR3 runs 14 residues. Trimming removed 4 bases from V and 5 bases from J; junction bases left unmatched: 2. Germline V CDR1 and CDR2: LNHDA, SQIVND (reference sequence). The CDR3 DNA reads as TGTGCCAGTAGTACCGGACTAGCGGGGGAGACCCAGTACTTC. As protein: CASSTGLAGETQYF. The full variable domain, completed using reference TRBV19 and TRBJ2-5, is DGGITQSPKYLFRKEGQNVTLSCEQNLNHDAMYWYRQDPGQGLRLIYYSQIVNDFQKGDIAEGYSVSREKKESFPLTVTSAQKNPTAFYLCASSTGLAGETQYFGPGTRLLVL.

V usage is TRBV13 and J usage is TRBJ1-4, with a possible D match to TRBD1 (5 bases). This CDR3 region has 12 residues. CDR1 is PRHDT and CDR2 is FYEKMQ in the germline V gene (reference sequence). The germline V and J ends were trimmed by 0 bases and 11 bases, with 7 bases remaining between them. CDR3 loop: CASSLGSGKLFF. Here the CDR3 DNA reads TGTGCCAGCAGCTTAGGGTCAGGGAAACTGTTTTTT.

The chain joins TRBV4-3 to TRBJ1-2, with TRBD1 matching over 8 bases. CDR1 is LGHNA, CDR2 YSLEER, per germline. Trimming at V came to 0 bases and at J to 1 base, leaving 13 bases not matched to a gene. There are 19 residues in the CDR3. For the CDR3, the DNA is TGCGCCAGCAGCCAAGATGGAGTGGGGACAGGACAATTTAACTATGGCTACACCTTC. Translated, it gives CASSQDGVGTGQFNYGYTF.

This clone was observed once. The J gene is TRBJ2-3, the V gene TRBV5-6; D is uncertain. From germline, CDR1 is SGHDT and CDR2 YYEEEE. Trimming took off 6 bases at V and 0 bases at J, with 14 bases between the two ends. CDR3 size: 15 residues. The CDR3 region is CASTEPGGSTDTQYF. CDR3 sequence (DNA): TGTGCCAGCACCGAGCCGGGTGGCAGCACAGATACGCAGTATTTT.

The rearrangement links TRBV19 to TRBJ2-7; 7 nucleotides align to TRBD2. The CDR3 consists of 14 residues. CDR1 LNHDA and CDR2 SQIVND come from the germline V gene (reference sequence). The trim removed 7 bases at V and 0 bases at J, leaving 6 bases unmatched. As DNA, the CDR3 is TGTGCCAGTAAATCCGGGAGGAGCTCCTACGAGCAGTACTTC. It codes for CASKSGRSSYEQYF.

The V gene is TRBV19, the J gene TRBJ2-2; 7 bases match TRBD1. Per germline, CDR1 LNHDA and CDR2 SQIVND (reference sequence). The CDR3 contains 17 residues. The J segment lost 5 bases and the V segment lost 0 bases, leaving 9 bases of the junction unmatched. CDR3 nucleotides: TGTGCCAGTAGTATAGAGCAGACAGGGCTCGGAACCGGGGAGCTGTTTTTT. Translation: CASSIEQTGLGTGELFF.

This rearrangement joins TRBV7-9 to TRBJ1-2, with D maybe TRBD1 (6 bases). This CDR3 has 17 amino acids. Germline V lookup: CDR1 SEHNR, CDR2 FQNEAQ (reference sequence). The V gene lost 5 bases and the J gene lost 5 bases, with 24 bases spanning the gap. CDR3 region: CASSPLGGTGAEYGYTF. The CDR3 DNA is TGTGCCAGCAGCCCCCTGGGCGGGACGGGGGCCGAATATGGCTACACCTTC.

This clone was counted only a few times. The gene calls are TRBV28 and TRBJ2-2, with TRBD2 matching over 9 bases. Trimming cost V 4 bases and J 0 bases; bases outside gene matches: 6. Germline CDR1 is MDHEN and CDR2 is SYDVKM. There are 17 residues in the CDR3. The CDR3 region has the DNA TGTGCCAGCAGTTACTGGACTAGCGAGACGAACACCGGGGAGCTGTTTTTT. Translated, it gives CASSYWTSETNTGELFF.

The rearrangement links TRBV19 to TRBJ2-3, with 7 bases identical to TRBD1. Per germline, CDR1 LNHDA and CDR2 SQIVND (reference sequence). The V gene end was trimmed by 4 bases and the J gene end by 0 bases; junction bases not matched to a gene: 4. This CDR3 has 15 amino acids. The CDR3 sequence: CASSKKTGSTDTQYF. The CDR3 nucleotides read TGTGCCAGTAGTAAAAAGACAGGGAGCACAGATACGCAGTATTTT.

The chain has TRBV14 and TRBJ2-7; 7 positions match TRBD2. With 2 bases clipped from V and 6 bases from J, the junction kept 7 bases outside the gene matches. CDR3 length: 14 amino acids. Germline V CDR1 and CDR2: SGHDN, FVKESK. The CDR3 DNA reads TGTGCCAGCAGCCAATCGGGGAGGGCACGCGAGCAGTACTTC. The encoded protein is CASSQSGRAREQYF. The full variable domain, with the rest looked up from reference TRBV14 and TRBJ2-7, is EAGVTQFPSHSVIEKGQTVTLRCDPISGHDNLYWYRRVMGKEIKFLLHFVKESKQDESGMPNNRFLAERTGGTYSTLKVQPAELEDSGVYFCASSQSGRAREQYFGPGTRLTVT.

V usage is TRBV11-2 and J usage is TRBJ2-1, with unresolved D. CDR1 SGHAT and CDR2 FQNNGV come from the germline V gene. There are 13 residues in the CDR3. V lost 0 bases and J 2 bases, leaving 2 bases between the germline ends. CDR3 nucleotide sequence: TGTGCCAGCAGCTTAGATGCCTACAATGAGCAGTTCTTC. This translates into CASSLDAYNEQFF.